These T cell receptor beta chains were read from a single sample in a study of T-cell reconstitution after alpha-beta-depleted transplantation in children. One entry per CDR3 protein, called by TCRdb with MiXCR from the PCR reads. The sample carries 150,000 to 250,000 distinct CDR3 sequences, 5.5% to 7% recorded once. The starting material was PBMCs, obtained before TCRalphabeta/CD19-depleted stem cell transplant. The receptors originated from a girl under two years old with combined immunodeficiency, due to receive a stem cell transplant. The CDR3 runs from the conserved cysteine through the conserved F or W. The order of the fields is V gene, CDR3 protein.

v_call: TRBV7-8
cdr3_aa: CASSSLVNNEQFF

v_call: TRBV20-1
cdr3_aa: CSARKGLGTEAFF

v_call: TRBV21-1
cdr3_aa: CASSNSGTGGPGYTF

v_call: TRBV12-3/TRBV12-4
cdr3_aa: CASNLGGFSYEQYF

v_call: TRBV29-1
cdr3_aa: CSVDRDYEQYF

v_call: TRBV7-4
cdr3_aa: CASSLLAGVPLSDTQYF

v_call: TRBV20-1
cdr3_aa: CSAPTDRVGPHYGYTF

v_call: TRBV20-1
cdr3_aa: CSARDTTGVNEKLFF

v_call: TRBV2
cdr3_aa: CASRPTGQMTEAFF

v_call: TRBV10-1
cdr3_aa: CASRPTDRVKSLAKNIQYF

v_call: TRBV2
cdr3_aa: CASSVRASGRIDTQYF

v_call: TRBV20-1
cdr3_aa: CSARGGAGQLVHEQFF

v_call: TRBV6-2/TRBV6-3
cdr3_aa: CASSYAWTCAYEQYF

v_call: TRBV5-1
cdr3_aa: CASRVGQETQYF

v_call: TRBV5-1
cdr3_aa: CASSVTFGNTGELFF

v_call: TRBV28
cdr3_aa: CASSIPLTDTQYF

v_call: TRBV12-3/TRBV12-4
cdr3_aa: CASSPVAYEQYF

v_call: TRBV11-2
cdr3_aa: CASSPRTERGYEQYF

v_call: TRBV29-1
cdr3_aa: CSVEDGLQETQYF

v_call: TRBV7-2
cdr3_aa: CASSFWAKETQYF

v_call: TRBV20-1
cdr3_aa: CSAGQGAETQYF

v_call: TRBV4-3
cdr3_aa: CASSQDGLDSKNEKLFF

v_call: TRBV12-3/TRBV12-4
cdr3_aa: CASSFSGFNTGELFF

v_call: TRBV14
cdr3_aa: CASSLQQGNEQYF

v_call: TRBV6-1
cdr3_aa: CASRSPGLAETYEQYF

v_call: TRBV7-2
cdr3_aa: CASSPTGSYGYTF

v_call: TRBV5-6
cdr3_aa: CASSHGTGRGIYGYTF

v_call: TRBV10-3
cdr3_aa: CAISIVAGGPINEQFF